The present TCR beta chain was sequenced within a study of beta chain features in type 1 diabetes. With regard to this clone: What it recognizes is unknown.

Donors underwent one heparinised blood draw, about 120 mL on average. Sorting that relied on CD45RO/CCR7/CD25/CD127/CD95/CD27 yielded CD4+ naive, central memory, regulatory and stem cell-like memory cells. Each sorted population was over 98% pure. Germline V CDR1 and CDR2: SQVTM, ANQGSEA. The ends were cut back, 4 bases at V and 4 bases at J, with 9 bases in the middle. CDR3 length: 12 residues. The study reverse transcribed the entire isolated RNA, so it sequenced expressed TCRB transcripts. Data came from immunoSEQ multiplex PCR; TCRdb stores just in-frame clones and leaves some out. The sample holds a few hundred thousand clones, about 23% seen once. Study-level results: Lower insertion and higher deletion counts appeared at VDJ junctions in type 1 diabetes patients. In all four CD4+ subsets, TCRB CDR3 length was significantly, moderately reduced in type 1 diabetes.

V gene TRBV29-1 combines with J gene TRBJ2-3, with D perhaps TRBD1 (5 bases). The sample comprised naive CD4+ T cells from blood. The clonotype was recovered from a woman in her 30s with type 1 diabetes. The CDR3 bases are TGCAGCGTTGGCAGGGAAGCAGATACGCAGTATTTT. Encoded protein: CSVGREADTQYF.